Below, 15 T cell receptor beta chains from the same sample are listed, as sequenced in a study of cytomegalovirus exposure and HLA in healthy donors. It was with 60 Vbeta and 13 Jbeta primers that the PCR ran. The assay was immunoSEQ multiplex PCR, and TCRdb's table has in-frame clones only and misses some. This sample has about 140,000 clones, with roughly 75% found just once. Sample: PBMCs. The receptors stem from a female donor in good health and CMV-seronegative.

The rearrangement links TRBV28 to TRBJ1-5; 10 nucleotides match TRBD1. Losses at the gene ends were 5 bases for V and 0 bases for J; bases not matched to a gene: 4. The length of the CDR3 is 16 residues. Germline V CDR1 and CDR2: MDHEN, SYDVKM. Here the CDR3 DNA reads TGTGCCAGCAGTCCCCGGGACAGGGGTAGCAATCAGCCCCAGCATTTT. Its protein is CASSPRDRGSNQPQHF.

The rearrangement uses TRBV27 and TRBJ2-2; 7 bases align to TRBD1. CDR1 and CDR2 from the germline V gene are MNHEY and SMNVEV (reference sequence). This CDR3 is 15 amino acids long. V was clipped by 7 bases and J by 4 bases; unmatched bases: 9. The CDR3 is CASTRDRVATGELFF. Written as DNA, the CDR3 is TGTGCCAGCACCCGAGACAGGGTCGCCACCGGGGAGCTGTTTTTT.

The chain has TRBV28 and TRBJ2-7, with 10 bases fitting TRBD2. The V gene's germline CDR1 is MDHEN and CDR2 SYDVKM. The CDR3 has 15 residues. With 6 bases clipped from V and 1 base from J, the junction kept 6 bases outside the gene matches. The CDR3, as DNA: TGTGCCAGCAGCCTTCTAGCGGGGGAATCCTACGAGCAGTACTTC. As protein: CASSLLAGESYEQYF.

A remark on this clone: Germline and junction disagree at one end, which may indicate a read error. J is TRBJ1-1 and V is TRBV7-9, with 9 bases identical to TRBD1. CDR3 length: 16 residues. Germline V gene sequence: CDR1 SEHNR, CDR2 FQNEAQ (reference sequence). CDR3 nucleotide sequence: TGTTCCAGCAGCTTAGTGGGGACAGGGTTAAACACTGAAGCTTTCTTT. This codes for CSSSLVGTGLNTEAFF.

The chain uses TRBV30 and TRBJ2-5; 7 bases agree with TRBD1. Trimming at V came to 5 bases and at J to 4 bases, leaving 7 bases not matched to a gene. Germline V gene sequence: CDR1 GTSNPN, CDR2 SVGIG (reference sequence). The CDR3 totals 13 residues. CDR3: CAWEGGMGETQYF. CDR3 sequence (DNA): TGTGCCTGGGAAGGGGGCATGGGAGAGACCCAGTACTTC.

The chain employs TRBV19 and TRBJ2-1; possible D gene TRBD2, 6 bases. The CDR3 consists of 17 residues. In germline, CDR1 is LNHDA, CDR2 SQIVND (reference sequence). Trimming shortened V by 3 bases and J by 4 bases, and 19 bases separated the two germline ends. The CDR3 region has the DNA TGTGCCAGTAGTATGGGGACGGGACTCTTAAGATACAATGAGCAGTTCTTC. It translates to CASSMGTGLLRYNEQFF.

The chain is built from TRBV5-1 and TRBJ1-1; 7 bases are a match to TRBD1. Germline assignment: CDR1 SGHRS and CDR2 YFSETQ. This CDR3 has 14 amino acids. V shed 6 bases and J 1 base; nucleotides not matched to a gene: 6. The CDR3 loop is CASTDRAGNTEAFF. The CDR3 DNA follows: TGCGCCAGCACCGACAGGGCCGGGAACACTGAAGCTTTCTTT.

The table lists this clone with a few counts. V usage is TRBV2 and J usage is TRBJ1-2; 7 bases match TRBD1. The CDR3 extends over 12 amino acids. The germline gives CDR1 SNHLY, CDR2 FYNNEI. The trim removed 11 bases at V and 0 bases at J, leaving 3 bases unmatched. CDR3 residues: CAEGTANYGYTF. CDR3 DNA: TGTGCCGAGGGGACAGCTAACTATGGCTACACCTTC.

The V call is TRBV2, the J call TRBJ2-1; D not resolved. The CDR3 has 14 residues. Germline V gene sequence: CDR1 SNHLY, CDR2 FYNNEI. V gave up 1 base and J gave up 2 bases, with 6 bases separating them. CDR3 amino acids: CASSEGVTYNEQFF. CDR3 DNA: TGTGCCAGCAGTGAAGGCGTAACCTACAATGAGCAGTTCTTC.

The chain uses TRBV7-6 and TRBJ1-4; D may be TRBD1 (5 bases). Trimming stripped 5 bases from V and 1 base from J, with 8 bases between. CDR3 length: 14 residues. CDR1 and CDR2 from the germline V gene are SGHVS and FNYEAQ. CDR3 coding DNA: TGTGCCAGCAGCAGACAGCTAACTAATGAAAAACTGTTTTTT. It specifies CASSRQLTNEKLFF.

The chain carries TRBV19 and TRBJ2-2; TRBD2 agrees at 13 bases. The V gene's germline CDR1 is LNHDA and CDR2 SQIVND (reference sequence). The CDR3 is made up of 18 amino acids. The V and J ends lost 6 bases and 5 bases, in that order; junction bases with no gene match: 12. The CDR3: CASRREVLAGGPTGELFF. CDR3 DNA: TGTGCCAGTAGACGAGAAGTACTAGCGGGAGGGCCAACCGGGGAGCTGTTTTTT.

This chain connects TRBV18 to TRBJ2-7; 8 positions agree with TRBD1. This CDR3 spans 16 amino acids. V shed 3 bases, J shed 2 bases, and the junction held 9 bases outside the gene matches. The germline CDR1 and CDR2 sequences are KGHSH and LQKENI. The CDR3 sequence: CASSPLGQGPTYEQYF. For the CDR3, the DNA is TGTGCCAGCTCACCCCTCGGACAGGGCCCTACCTACGAGCAGTACTTC.

This clone was counted a few times. The chain uses TRBV9 and TRBJ2-1, with 12 bases aligning to TRBD2. J was trimmed by 4 bases and V by 3 bases; bases with no gene match: 5. This CDR3 is 16 amino acids long. Germline loops: CDR1 SGDLS, CDR2 YYNGEE. The CDR3 DNA sequence: TGTGCCAGCAGCGGAACCGGACTAGCGGGGTACAATGAGCAGTTCTTC. This translates into CASSGTGLAGYNEQFF.

The chain recombines TRBV10-3 with TRBJ2-3; tentatively, D is TRBD2 (6 bases). V gave up 3 bases and J gave up 6 bases, with 13 bases separating them. CDR3 length: 14 residues. Germline lookup yields CDR1 ENHRY and CDR2 SYGVKD. The CDR3 reads CAISDRGRSDTQYF. The CDR3 DNA sequence: TGTGCCATCAGTGATCGGGGGAGGTCGGATACGCAGTATTTT.

This chain uses TRBV6-5 with TRBJ2-2, with D unresolved. Germline V gene data show CDR1 as MNHEY and CDR2 as SVGAGI. The CDR3 loop spans 13 amino acids. V was shortened by 6 bases and J by 1 base, with 6 bases between the two germline ends. The CDR3 sequence: CASSPWNTGELFF. The CDR3, as DNA: TGTGCCAGCAGCCCTTGGAACACCGGGGAGCTGTTTTTT.